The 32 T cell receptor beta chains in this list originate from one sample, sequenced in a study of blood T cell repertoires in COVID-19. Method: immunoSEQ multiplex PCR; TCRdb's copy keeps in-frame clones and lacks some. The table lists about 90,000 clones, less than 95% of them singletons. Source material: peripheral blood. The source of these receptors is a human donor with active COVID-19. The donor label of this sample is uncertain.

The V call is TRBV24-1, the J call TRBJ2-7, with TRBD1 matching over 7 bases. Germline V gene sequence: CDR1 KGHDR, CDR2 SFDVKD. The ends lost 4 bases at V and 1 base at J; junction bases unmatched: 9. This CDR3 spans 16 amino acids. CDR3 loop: CATSDSGTALSYEQYF. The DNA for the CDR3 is TGTGCCACCAGTGACTCCGGGACAGCTCTTTCCTACGAGCAGTACTTC.

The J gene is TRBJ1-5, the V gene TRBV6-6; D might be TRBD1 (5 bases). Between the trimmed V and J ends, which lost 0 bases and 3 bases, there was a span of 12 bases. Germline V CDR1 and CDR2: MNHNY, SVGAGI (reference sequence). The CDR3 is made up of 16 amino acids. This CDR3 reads CASSYSGSGPNQPQHF. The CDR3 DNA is TGTGCCAGCAGTTACTCGGGGTCAGGGCCCAATCAGCCCCAGCATTTT.

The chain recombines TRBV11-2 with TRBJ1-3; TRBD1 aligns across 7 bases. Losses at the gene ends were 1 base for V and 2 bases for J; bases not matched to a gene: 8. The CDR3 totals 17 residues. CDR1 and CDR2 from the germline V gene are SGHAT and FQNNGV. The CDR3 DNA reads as TGTGCCAGCAGCTTAGCCCTCAGGGGGTCTCCTGGAAACACCATATATTTT. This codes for CASSLALRGSPGNTIYF.

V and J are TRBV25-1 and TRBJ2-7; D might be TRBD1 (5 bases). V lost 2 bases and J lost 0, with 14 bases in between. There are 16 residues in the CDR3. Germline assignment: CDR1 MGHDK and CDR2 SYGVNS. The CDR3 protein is CASSEMHEGASYEQYF. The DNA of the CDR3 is TGTGCCAGCAGTGAAATGCATGAAGGGGCCTCCTACGAGCAGTACTTC.

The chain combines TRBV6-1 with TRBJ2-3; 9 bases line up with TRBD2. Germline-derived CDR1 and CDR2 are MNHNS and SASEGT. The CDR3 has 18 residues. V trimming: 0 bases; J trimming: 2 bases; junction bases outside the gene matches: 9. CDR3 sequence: CASSEALWSGGPTDTQYF. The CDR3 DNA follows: TGTGCCAGCAGTGAAGCGCTGTGGAGCGGGGGGCCCACAGATACGCAGTATTTT.

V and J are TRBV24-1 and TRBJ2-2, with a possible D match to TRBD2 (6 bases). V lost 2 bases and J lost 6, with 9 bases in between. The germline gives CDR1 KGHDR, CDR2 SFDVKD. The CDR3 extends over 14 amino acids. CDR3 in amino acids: CATSDSGLSGELFF. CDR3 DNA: TGTGCCACCAGTGATTCGGGACTGTCCGGGGAGCTGTTTTTT.

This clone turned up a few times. The CDR3 nucleotides are TGCGCCAGCAGGACTAGCGGGGGTGGGGGAGCAGAGACCCAGTACTTC. Translation: CASRTSGGGGAETQYF. This rearrangement joins TRBV10-2 to TRBJ2-5, with 12 bases that match TRBD2. Germline V gene sequence: CDR1 WSHSY, CDR2 SAAADI. The CDR3 consists of 16 residues. The V segment lost 6 bases and the J segment 4 bases; nucleotides outside the gene matches: 9.

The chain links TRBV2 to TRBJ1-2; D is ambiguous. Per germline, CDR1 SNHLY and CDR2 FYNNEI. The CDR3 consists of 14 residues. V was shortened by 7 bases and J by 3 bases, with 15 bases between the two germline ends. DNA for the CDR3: TGTGCCAGCAATTTGCGGGAGATGGACTATGGCTACACCTTC. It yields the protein CASNLREMDYGYTF.

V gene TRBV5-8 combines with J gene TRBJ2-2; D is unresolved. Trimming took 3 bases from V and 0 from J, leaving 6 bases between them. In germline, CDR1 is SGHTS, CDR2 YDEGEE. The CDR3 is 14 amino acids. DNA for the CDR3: TGTGCCAGCAGCTCCTCAGCGAACACCGGGGAGCTGTTTTTT. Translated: CASSSSANTGELFF.

CDR3 protein: CASSLEGAINTGELFF. CDR3 DNA: TGTGCCAGCAGCTTAGAGGGGGCAATAAACACCGGGGAGCTGTTTTTT. J is TRBJ2-2 and V is TRBV7-3; 7 bases map to TRBD1. This CDR3 has 16 residues. Trimming removed 2 bases from V and 2 bases from J; junction bases left unmatched: 5. CDR1 and CDR2 (germline): SGHTA, FQGTGA.

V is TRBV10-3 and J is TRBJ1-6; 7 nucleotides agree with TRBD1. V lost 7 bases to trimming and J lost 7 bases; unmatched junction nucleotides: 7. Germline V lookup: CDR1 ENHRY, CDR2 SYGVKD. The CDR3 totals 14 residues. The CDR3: CAITSSTGNSPLHF. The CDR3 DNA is TGTGCCATCACTAGTTCGACAGGGAATTCACCCCTCCACTTT.

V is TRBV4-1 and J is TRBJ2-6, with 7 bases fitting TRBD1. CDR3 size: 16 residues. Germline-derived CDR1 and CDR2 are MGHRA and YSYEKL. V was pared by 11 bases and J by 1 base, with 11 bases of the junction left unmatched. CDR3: CASTDRLESGANVLTF. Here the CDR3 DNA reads TGCGCCTCGACGGACAGGCTCGAGTCTGGGGCCAACGTCCTGACTTTC.

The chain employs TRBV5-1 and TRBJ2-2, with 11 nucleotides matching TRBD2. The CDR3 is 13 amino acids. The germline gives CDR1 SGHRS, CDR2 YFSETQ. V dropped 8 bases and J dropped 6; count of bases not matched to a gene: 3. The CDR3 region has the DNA TGCGCCAGTACACTAGCGGGGGCCGGGGAGCTGTTTTTT. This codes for CASTLAGAGELFF.

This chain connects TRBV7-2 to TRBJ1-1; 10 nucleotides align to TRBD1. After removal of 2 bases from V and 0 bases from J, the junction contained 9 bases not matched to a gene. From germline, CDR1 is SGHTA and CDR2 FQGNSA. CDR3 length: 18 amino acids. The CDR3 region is CASSLRGGTGVVNTEAFF. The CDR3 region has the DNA TGTGCCAGCAGCTTAAGGGGGGGGACAGGGGTGGTGAACACTGAAGCTTTCTTT.

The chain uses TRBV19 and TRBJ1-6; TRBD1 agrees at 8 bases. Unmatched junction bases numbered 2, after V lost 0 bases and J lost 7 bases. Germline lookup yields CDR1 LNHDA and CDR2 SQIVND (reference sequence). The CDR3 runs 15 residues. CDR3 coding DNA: TGTGCCAGTAGTATAGAGGGACAGGTCAATTCACCCCTCCACTTT. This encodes CASSIEGQVNSPLHF.

CDR3 in DNA: TGTGCCACCAGCCGGGCGAGCGGGGTCTCCTACGAGCAGTACTTC. Amino acids: CATSRASGVSYEQYF. V gene TRBV15 combines with J gene TRBJ2-7; TRBD2 agrees at 7 bases. Trimming removed 5 bases from V and 0 bases from J; junction bases left unmatched: 7. This CDR3 has 15 amino acids. CDR1 and CDR2 from the germline V gene are LNHNV and YYDKDF (reference sequence).

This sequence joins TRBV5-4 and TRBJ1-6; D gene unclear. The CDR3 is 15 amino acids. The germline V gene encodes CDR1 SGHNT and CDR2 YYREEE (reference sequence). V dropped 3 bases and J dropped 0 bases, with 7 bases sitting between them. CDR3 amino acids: CASSSRGSYNSPLHF. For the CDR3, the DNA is TGTGCCAGCAGCTCCCGGGGCTCCTATAATTCACCCCTCCACTTT.

The CDR3 nucleotides are TGTGCCAGCAGTTCCGATAGCGGGGGGGGCACCGGGGAGCTGTTTTTT. Translating it yields CASSSDSGGGTGELFF. V usage is TRBV5-4 and J usage is TRBJ2-2; TRBD2 aligns across 11 bases. Germline V gene data show CDR1 as SGHNT and CDR2 as YYREEE (reference sequence). The ends lost 5 bases at V and 4 bases at J; junction bases unmatched: 7. This CDR3 comprises 16 residues. The full variable domain, rest sourced from reference TRBV5-4 and TRBJ2-2, is ETGVTQSPTHLIKTRGQQVTLRCSSQSGHNTVSWYQQALGQGPQFIFQYYREEENGRGNFPPRFSGLQFPNYSSELNVNALELDDSALYLCASSSDSGGGTGELFFGEGSRLTVL.

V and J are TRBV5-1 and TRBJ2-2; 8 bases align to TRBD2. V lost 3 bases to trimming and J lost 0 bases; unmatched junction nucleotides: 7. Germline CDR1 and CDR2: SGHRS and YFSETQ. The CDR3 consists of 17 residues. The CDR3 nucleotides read TGCGCCAGCAGCTACACACTAGCGGCGACGAACACCGGGGAGCTGTTTTTT. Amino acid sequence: CASSYTLAATNTGELFF. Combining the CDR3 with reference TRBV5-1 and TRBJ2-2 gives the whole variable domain KAGVTQTPRYLIKTRGQQVTLSCSPISGHRSVSWYQQTPGQGLQFLFEYFSETQRNKGNFPGRFSGRQFSNSRSEMNVSTLELGDSALYLCASSYTLAATNTGELFFGEGSRLTVL.

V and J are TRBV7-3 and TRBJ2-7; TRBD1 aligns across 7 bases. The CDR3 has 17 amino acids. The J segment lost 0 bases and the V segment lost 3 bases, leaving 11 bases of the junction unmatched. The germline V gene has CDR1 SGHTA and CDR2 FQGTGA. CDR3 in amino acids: CASSFSNRGEDSYEQYF. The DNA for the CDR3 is TGTGCCAGCAGCTTCAGTAACAGGGGAGAGGACTCCTACGAGCAGTACTTC.

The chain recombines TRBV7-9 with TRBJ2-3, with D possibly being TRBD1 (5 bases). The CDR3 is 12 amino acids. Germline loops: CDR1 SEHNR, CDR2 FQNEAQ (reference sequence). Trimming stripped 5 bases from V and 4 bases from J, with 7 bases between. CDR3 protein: CASSQGADTQYF. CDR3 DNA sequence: TGTGCCAGCAGCCAAGGGGCAGATACGCAGTATTTT.

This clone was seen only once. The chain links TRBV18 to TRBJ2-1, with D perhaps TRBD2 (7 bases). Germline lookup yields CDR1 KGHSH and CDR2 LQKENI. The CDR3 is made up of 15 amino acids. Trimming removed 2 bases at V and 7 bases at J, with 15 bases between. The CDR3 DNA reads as TGTGCCAGCTCACCATCACGGGGGGCGTCGAATGAGCAGTTCTTC. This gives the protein CASSPSRGASNEQFF.

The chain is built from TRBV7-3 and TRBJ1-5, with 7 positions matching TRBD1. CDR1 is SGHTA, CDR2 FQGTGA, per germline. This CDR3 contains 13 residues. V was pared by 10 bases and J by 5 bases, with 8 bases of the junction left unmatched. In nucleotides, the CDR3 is TGTGCCACCGCGGAGGGGGCGGATCAGCCCCAGCATTTT. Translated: CATAEGADQPQHF.

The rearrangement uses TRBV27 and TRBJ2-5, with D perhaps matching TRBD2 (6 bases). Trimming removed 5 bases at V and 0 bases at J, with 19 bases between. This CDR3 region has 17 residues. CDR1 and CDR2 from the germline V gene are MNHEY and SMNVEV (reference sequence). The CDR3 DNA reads TGTGCCAGCAGTCCCTACTCGGGACTGAAGTACCAAGAGACCCAGTACTTC. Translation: CASSPYSGLKYQETQYF.

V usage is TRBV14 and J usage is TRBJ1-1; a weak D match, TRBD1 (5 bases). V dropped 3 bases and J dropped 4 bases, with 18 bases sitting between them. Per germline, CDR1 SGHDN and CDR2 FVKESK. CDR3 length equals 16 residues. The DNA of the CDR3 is TGTGCCAGCAGCCAGGGGGGGGTCAAGTGGGGCACTGAAGCTTTCTTT. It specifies CASSQGGVKWGTEAFF.

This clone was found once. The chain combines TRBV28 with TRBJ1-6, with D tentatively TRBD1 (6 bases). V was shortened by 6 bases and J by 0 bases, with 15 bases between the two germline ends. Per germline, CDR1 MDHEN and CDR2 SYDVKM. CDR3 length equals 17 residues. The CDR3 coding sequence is TGTGCCAGCAGCCAGGGGCGCGCCCTCTCCTATAATTCACCCCTCCACTTT. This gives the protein CASSQGRALSYNSPLHF.

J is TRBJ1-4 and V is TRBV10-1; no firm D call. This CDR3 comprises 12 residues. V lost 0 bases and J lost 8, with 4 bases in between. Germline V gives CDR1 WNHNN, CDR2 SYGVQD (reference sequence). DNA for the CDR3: TGCGCCAGCAGTGAGTCCGGGGAAAAACTGTTTTTT. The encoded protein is CASSESGEKLFF.

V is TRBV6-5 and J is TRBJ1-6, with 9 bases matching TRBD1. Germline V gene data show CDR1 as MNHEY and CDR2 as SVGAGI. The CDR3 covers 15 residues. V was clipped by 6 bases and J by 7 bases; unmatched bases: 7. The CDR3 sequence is CASRLQGAGNSPLHF. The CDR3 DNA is TGTGCCAGCAGGTTACAGGGGGCCGGCAATTCACCCCTCCACTTT.

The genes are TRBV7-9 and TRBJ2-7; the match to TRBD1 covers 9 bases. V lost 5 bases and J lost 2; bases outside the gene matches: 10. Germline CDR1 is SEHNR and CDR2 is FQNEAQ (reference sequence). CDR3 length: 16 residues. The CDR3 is CASSPSGDRATYEQYF. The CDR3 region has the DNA TGTGCCAGCAGCCCCAGCGGGGACAGGGCGACCTACGAGCAGTACTTC.

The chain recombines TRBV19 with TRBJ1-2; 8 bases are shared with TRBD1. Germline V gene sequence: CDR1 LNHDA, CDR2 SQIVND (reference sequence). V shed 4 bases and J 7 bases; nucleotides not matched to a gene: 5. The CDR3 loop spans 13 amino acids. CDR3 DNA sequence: TGTGCCAGTAGTACCCAGGGGGCGATTGGCTACACCTTC. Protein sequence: CASSTQGAIGYTF.

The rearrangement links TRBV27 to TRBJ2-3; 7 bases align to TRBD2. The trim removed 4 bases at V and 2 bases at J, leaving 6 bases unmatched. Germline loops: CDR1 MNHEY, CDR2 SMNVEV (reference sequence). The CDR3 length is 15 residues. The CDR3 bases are TGTGCCAGCAGTTCCGGACTAGGGAACACAGATACGCAGTATTTT. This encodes CASSSGLGNTDTQYF.

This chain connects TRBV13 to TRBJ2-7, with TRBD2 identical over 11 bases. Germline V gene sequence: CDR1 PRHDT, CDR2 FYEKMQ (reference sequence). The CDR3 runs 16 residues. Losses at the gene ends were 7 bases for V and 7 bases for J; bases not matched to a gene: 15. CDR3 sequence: CASTSTSGVSLREQYF. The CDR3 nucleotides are TGTGCCAGCACCTCGACTAGCGGGGTGTCTCTGAGGGAGCAGTACTTC. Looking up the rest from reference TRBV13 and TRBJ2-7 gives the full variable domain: AAGVIQSPRHLIKEKRETATLKCYPIPRHDTVYWYQQGPGQDPQFLISFYEKMQSDKGSIPDRFSAQQFSDYHSELNMSSLELGDSALYFCASTSTSGVSLREQYFGPGTRLTVT.